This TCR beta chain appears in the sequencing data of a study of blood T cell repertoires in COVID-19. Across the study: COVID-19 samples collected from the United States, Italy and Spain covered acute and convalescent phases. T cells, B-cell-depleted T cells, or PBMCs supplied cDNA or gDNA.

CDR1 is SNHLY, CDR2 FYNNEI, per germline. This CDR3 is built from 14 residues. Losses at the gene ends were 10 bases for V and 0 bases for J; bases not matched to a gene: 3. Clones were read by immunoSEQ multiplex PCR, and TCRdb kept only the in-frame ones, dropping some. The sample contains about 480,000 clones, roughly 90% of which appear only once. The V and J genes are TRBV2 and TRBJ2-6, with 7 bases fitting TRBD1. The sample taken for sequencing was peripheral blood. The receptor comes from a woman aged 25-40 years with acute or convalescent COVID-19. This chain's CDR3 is CATTGDSGANVLTF. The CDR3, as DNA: TGTGCCACCACAGGGGACTCTGGGGCCAACGTCCTGACTTTC.